These T cell receptor beta chains were read from a single sample in a study of beta chain features in type 1 diabetes. Measured with immunoSEQ multiplex PCR; TCRdb has only the in-frame clones, and not every one. Here the sample spans under 850,000 clones, around 15% being singletons. The sequenced sample consisted of naive CD4+ T cells from blood. The receptors here all came from a man younger than 35 with type 1 diabetes. Each CDR3 is given with its conserved first and last residue. The D gene is left open where the match is weak. Some rows have no size entry. The others give once, few or many, or a class for an expanded clone.

j_call: TRBJ2-3
cdr3_length: 15
d_call: .
clone_size: few
v_call: TRBV27
cdr3_aa: CASSPRDSTYDTQYF
cdr3_nt: TGTGCCAGCAGCCCCCGGGATAGCACTTACGATACGCAGTATTTT

j_call: TRBJ1-2
cdr3_length: 15
d_call: .
clone_size: few
v_call: TRBV30
cdr3_aa: CAWSVLNPTNYGYTF
cdr3_nt: TGTGCCTGGAGTGTTCTGAACCCGACTAACTATGGCTACACCTTC

j_call: TRBJ1-2
cdr3_length: 15
d_call: .
clone_size: few
v_call: TRBV9
cdr3_aa: CASSPRTVPGYGYTF
cdr3_nt: TGTGCCAGCAGCCCTCGGACCGTCCCTGGCTATGGCTACACCTTC

j_call: TRBJ1-3
cdr3_length: 13
d_call: .
clone_size: few
v_call: TRBV29-1
cdr3_aa: CSVTPDSGNTIYF
cdr3_nt: TGCAGCGTTACCCCCGACTCTGGAAACACCATATATTTT

j_call: TRBJ1-1
cdr3_length: 13
d_call: .
clone_size: .
v_call: TRBV2
cdr3_aa: CASRTNPDTEAFF
cdr3_nt: TGTGCCAGCAGGACCAACCCGGACACTGAAGCTTTCTTT

j_call: TRBJ2-2
cdr3_length: 17
d_call: .
clone_size: few
v_call: TRBV10-3
cdr3_aa: CAISAPLGAMNTGELFF
cdr3_nt: TGTGCCATCAGTGCCCCGTTGGGGGCTATGAACACCGGGGAGCTGTTTTTT

j_call: TRBJ2-7
cdr3_length: 13
d_call: .
clone_size: few
v_call: TRBV18
cdr3_aa: CASSQGDSREQYF
cdr3_nt: TGTGCCAGCTCACAGGGGGATTCCCGCGAGCAGTACTTC

j_call: TRBJ1-2
cdr3_length: 15
d_call: .
clone_size: once
v_call: TRBV6-5
cdr3_aa: CASSYSGDANYGYTF
cdr3_nt: TGTGCCAGCAGTTACTCGGGCGATGCTAACTATGGCTACACCTTC

j_call: TRBJ1-1
cdr3_length: 14
d_call: .
clone_size: .
v_call: TRBV19
cdr3_aa: CASAPGGGGTEAFF
cdr3_nt: TGTGCCAGCGCACCTGGGGGAGGTGGGACTGAAGCTTTCTTT

j_call: TRBJ1-2
cdr3_length: 12
d_call: .
clone_size: .
v_call: TRBV19
cdr3_aa: CASTDRLYGYTF
cdr3_nt: TGTGCCAGTACAGACAGGTTGTATGGCTACACCTTC

j_call: TRBJ1-2
cdr3_length: 14
d_call: .
clone_size: few
v_call: TRBV7-6
cdr3_aa: CASSLGREGNGYTF
cdr3_nt: TGTGCCAGCAGCTTAGGTCGTGAGGGAAATGGCTACACCTTC

j_call: TRBJ2-3
cdr3_length: 17
d_call: TRBD2
clone_size: few
v_call: TRBV18
cdr3_aa: CASSPTEIAGSTDTQYF
cdr3_nt: TGTGCCAGCTCACCAACGGAGATAGCGGGAAGCACAGATACGCAGTATTTT

j_call: TRBJ2-5
cdr3_length: 15
d_call: TRBD1
clone_size: .
v_call: TRBV2
cdr3_aa: CASPTDRESQETQYF
cdr3_nt: TGTGCCAGCCCAACGGACAGGGAGTCCCAAGAGACCCAGTACTTC

j_call: TRBJ2-3
cdr3_length: 15
d_call: .
clone_size: .
v_call: TRBV6-6
cdr3_aa: CASSYGVSAQDTQYF
cdr3_nt: TGTGCCAGCAGTTACGGTGTCAGCGCACAAGATACGCAGTATTTT

j_call: TRBJ1-1
cdr3_length: 12
d_call: .
clone_size: few
v_call: TRBV14
cdr3_aa: CASSPARAVAFF
cdr3_nt: TGTGCCAGCAGCCCAGCGCGGGCCGTGGCTTTCTTT

j_call: TRBJ1-1
cdr3_length: 10
d_call: .
clone_size: few
v_call: TRBV30
cdr3_aa: CAWSGHLAFF
cdr3_nt: TGTGCCTGGAGCGGCCACCTAGCTTTCTTT

j_call: TRBJ2-7
cdr3_length: 15
d_call: TRBD1
clone_size: few
v_call: TRBV5-1
cdr3_aa: CASSLMTGAVGEQYF
cdr3_nt: TGCGCCAGCAGCTTGATGACAGGGGCAGTGGGAGAGCAGTACTTC

j_call: TRBJ2-3
cdr3_length: 14
d_call: TRBD1
clone_size: .
v_call: TRBV2
cdr3_aa: CASSDRGPTDTQYF
cdr3_nt: TGTGCCAGCAGTGACAGGGGGCCCACAGATACGCAGTATTTT

j_call: TRBJ1-1
cdr3_length: 13
d_call: .
clone_size: .
v_call: TRBV7-9
cdr3_aa: CASSPQGNTEAFF
cdr3_nt: TGTGCCAGCAGCCCCCAGGGTAACACTGAAGCTTTCTTT

j_call: TRBJ2-3
cdr3_length: 17
d_call: TRBD1
clone_size: .
v_call: TRBV15
cdr3_aa: CATSRGGQGAYTDTQYF
cdr3_nt: TGTGCCACCAGCAGAGGCGGTCAGGGGGCATACACAGATACGCAGTATTTT

j_call: TRBJ2-1
cdr3_length: 14
d_call: TRBD1
clone_size: few
v_call: TRBV4-1
cdr3_aa: CASSLRGRHNEQFF
cdr3_nt: TGCGCCAGCAGCCTTAGGGGGCGCCACAATGAGCAGTTCTTC

j_call: TRBJ2-1
cdr3_length: 14
d_call: .
clone_size: few
v_call: TRBV6-1
cdr3_aa: CASSEWRGANEQFF
cdr3_nt: TGTGCCAGCAGTGAATGGCGGGGTGCCAATGAGCAGTTCTTC

j_call: TRBJ1-5
cdr3_length: 12
d_call: TRBD1
clone_size: .
v_call: TRBV28
cdr3_aa: CASSPGTGGQHF
cdr3_nt: TGTGCCAGCAGTCCCGGGACAGGGGGCCAGCATTTT